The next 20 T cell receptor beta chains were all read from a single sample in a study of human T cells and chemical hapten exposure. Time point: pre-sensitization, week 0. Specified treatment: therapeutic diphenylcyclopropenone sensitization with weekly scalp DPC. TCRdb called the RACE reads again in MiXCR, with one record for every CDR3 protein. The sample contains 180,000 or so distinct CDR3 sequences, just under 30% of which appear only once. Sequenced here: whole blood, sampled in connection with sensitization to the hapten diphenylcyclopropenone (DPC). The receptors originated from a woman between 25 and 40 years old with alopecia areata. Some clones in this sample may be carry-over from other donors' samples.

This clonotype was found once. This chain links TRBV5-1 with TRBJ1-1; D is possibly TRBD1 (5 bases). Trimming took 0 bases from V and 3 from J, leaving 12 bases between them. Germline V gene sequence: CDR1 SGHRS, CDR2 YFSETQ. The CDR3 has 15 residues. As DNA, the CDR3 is TGCGCCAGCAGCTTGGTCCCGGGGACCCACACTGAAGCTTTCTTT. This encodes CASSLVPGTHTEAFF.

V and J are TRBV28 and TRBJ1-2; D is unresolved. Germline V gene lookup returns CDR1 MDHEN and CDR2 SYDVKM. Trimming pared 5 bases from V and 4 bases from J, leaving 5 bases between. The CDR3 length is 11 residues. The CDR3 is CASSLSYGYTF. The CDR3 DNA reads TGTGCCAGCAGTCTCAGCTATGGCTACACCTTC.

The CDR3 sequence: CASSSWGSTEAFF. The CDR3 DNA reads TGTGCCAGCAGTTCCTGGGGAAGTACTGAAGCTTTCTTT. V and J are TRBV12-3 or TRBV12-4 and TRBJ1-1; D gene ambiguous. Trimming cost V 4 bases and J 5 bases, with 11 bases left between them. The CDR3 is 13 amino acids.

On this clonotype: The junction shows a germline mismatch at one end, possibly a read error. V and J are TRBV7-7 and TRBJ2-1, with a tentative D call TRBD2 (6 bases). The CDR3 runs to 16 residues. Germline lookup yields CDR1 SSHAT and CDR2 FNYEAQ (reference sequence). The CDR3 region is CASSLAPAGQYNEQFF. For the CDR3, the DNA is TGTGCTAGCAGCTTAGCCCCAGCGGGCCAATACAATGAGCAGTTCTTC.

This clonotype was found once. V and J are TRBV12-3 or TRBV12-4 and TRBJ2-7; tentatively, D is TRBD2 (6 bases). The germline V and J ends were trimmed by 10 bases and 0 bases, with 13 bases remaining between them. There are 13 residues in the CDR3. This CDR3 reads CATAGSGSYEQYF. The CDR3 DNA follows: TGTGCCACCGCGGGTAGCGGCTCCTACGAGCAGTACTTC.

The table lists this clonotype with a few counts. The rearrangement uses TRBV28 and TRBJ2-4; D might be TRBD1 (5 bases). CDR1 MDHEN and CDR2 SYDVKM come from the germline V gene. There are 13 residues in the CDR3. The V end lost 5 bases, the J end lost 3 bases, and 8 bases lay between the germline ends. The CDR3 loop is CASSADSKNIQYF. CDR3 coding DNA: TGTGCCAGCAGTGCCGACAGCAAAAACATTCAGTACTTC.

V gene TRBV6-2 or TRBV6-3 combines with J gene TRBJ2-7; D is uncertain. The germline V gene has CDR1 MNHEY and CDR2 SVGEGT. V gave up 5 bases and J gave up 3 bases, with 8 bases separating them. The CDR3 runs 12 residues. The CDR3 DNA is TGTGCCAGCAGTCCCCAGGTCTACGAGCAGTACTTC. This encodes CASSPQVYEQYF.

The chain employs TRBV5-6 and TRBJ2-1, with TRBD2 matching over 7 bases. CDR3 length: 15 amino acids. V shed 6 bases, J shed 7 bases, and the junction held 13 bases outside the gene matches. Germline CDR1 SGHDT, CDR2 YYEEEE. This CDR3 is CASTGAGAIGNEQFF. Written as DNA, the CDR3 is TGTGCCAGCACCGGGGCGGGAGCGATCGGGAATGAGCAGTTCTTC.

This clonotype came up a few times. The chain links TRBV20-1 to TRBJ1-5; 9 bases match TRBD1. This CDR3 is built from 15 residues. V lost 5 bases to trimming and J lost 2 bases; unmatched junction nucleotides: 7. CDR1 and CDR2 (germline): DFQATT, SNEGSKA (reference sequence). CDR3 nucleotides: TGCAGTGCTCGGACAGGGGCCTCGGGCAATCAGCCCCAGCATTTT. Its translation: CSARTGASGNQPQHF.

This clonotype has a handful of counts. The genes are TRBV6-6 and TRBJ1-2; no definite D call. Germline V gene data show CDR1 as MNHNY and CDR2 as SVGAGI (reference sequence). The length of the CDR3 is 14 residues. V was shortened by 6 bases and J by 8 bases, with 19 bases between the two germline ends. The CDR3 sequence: CASRPRAGSEGYTF. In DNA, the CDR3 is TGTGCCAGCAGACCCCGAGCCGGCTCGGAGGGCTACACCTTC.

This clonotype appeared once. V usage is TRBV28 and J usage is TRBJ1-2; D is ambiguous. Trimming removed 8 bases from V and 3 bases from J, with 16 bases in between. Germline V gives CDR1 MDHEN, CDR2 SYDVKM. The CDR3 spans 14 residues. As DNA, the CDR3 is TGTGCCAGCTGCATATGGACGGTGGACTATGGCTACACCTTC. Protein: CASCIWTVDYGYTF.

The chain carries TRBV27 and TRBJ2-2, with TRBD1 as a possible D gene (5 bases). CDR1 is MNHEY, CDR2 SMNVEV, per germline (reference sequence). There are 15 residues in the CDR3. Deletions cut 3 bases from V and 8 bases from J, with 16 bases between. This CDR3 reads CASSFLFRARGELFF. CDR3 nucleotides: TGTGCCAGCAGTTTCTTGTTCAGGGCTAGGGGGGAGCTGTTTTTT.

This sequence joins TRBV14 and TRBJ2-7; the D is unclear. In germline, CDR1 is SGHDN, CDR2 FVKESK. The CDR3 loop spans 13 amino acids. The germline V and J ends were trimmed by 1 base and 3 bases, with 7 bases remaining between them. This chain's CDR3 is CASSQVYGYEQYF. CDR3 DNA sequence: TGTGCCAGCAGCCAAGTTTACGGCTACGAGCAGTACTTC.

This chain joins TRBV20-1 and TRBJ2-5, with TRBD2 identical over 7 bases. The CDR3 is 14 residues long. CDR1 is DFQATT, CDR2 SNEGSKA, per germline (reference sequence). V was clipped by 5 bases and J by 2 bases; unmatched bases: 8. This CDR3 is CSARTFSGQETQYF. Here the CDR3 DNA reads TGCAGTGCTCGGACCTTTAGCGGGCAAGAGACCCAGTACTTC.

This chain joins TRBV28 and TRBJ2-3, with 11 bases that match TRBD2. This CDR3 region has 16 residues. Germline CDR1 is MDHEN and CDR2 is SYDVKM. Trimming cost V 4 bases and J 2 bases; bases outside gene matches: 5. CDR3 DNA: TGTGCCAGCAGTTCCCCGACTAGCGGGGACACAGATACGCAGTATTTT. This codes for CASSSPTSGDTDTQYF.

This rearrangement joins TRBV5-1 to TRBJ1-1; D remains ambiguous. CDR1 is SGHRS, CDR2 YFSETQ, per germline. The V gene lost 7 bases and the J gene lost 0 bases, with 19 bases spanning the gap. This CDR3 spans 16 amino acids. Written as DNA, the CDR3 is TGCGCCAGCCGCCAGGTTTTTCTCCGGTTGAACACTGAAGCTTTCTTT. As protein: CASRQVFLRLNTEAFF.

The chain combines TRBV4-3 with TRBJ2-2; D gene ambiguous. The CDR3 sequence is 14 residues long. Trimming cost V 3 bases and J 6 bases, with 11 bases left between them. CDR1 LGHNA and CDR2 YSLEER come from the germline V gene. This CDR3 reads CASSQLLSSGELFF. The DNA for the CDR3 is TGCGCCAGCAGCCAGTTACTCTCTTCCGGGGAGCTGTTTTTT.

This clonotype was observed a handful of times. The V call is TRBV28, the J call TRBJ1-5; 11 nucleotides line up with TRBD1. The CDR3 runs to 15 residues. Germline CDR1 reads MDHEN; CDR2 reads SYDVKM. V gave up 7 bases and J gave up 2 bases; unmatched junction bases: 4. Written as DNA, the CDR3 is TGTGCCAGCAACCTGGGACAGGGGGGCAATCAGCCCCAGCATTTT. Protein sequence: CASNLGQGGNQPQHF.

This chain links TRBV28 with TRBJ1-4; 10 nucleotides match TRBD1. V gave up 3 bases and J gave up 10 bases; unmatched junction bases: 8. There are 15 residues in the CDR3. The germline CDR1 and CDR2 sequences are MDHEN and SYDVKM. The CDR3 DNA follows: TGTGCCAGCAGTTTCTCCGACAGGGGGCTTGGAAAACTGTTTTTT. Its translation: CASSFSDRGLGKLFF. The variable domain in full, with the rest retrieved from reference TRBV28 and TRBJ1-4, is DVKVTQSSRYLVKRTGEKVFLECVQDMDHENMFWYRQDPGLGLRLIYFSYDVKMKEKGDIPEGYSVSREKKERFSLILESASTNQTSMYLCASSFSDRGLGKLFFGSGTQLSVL.

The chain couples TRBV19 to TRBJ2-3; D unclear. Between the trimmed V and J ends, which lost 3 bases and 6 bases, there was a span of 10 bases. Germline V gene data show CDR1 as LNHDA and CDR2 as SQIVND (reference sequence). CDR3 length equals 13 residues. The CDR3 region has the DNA TGTGCCAGTAGTATTAGTCCGCCGGATACGCAGTATTTT. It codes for CASSISPPDTQYF.